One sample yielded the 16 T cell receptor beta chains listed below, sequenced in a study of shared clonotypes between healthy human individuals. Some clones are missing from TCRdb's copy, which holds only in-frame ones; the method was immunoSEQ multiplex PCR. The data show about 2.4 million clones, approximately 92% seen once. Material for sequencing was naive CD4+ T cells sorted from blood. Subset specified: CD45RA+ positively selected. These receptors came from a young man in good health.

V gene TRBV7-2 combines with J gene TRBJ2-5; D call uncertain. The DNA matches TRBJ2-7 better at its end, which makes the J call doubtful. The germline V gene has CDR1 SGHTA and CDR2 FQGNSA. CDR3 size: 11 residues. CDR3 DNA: TGTGCCAGCACCCTCAACTACGAGCAGTACTTC. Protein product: CASTLNYEQYF.

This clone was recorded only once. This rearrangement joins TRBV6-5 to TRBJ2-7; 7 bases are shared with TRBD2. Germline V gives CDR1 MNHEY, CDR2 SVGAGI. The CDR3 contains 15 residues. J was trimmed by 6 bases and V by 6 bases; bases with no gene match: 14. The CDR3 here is CASRTTHSGGVEQYF. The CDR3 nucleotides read TGTGCCAGCAGAACGACTCACTCGGGAGGTGTCGAGCAGTACTTC.

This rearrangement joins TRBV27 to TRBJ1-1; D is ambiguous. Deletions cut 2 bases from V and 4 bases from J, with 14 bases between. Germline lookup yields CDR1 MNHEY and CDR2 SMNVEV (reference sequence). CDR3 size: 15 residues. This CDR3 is CASSLTTRLGTEAFF. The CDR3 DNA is TGTGCCAGCAGTTTAACTACCCGGTTGGGCACTGAAGCTTTCTTT.

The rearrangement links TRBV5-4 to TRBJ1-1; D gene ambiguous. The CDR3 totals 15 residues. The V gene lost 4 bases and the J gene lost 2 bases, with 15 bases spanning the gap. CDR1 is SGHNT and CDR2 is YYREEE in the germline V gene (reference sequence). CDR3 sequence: CASSPTSLDNTEAFF. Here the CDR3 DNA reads TGTGCCAGCAGCCCAACATCCCTGGATAACACTGAAGCTTTCTTT.

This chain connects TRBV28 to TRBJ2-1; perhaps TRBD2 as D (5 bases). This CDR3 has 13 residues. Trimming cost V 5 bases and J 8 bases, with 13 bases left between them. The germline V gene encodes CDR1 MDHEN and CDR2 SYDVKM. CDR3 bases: TGTGCCAGCAGTCGGAGGTCCGTTTATGAGCAGTTCTTC. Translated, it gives CASSRRSVYEQFF.

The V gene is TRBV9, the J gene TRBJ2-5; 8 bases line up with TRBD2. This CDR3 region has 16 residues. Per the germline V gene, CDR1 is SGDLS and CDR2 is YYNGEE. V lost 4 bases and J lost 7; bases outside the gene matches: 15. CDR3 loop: CASSPGGSPHGGTQYF. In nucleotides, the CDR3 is TGTGCCAGCAGCCCGGGAGGGTCCCCACATGGGGGGACCCAGTACTTC.

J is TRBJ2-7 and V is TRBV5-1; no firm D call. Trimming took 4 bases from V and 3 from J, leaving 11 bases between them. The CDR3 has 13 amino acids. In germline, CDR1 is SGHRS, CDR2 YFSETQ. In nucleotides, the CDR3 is TGCGCCAGCAGCCCCTCAAGCCGCTACGAGCAGTACTTC. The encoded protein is CASSPSSRYEQYF. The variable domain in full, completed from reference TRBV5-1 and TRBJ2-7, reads KAGVTQTPRYLIKTRGQQVTLSCSPISGHRSVSWYQQTPGQGLQFLFEYFSETQRNKGNFPGRFSGRQFSNSRSEMNVSTLELGDSALYLCASSPSSRYEQYFGPGTRLTVT.

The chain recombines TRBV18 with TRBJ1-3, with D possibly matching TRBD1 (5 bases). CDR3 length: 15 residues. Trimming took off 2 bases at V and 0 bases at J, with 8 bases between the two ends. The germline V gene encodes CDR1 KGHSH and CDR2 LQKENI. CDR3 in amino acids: CASSPADTSGNTIYF. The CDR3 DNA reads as TGTGCCAGCTCACCAGCGGACACCTCTGGAAACACCATATATTTT.

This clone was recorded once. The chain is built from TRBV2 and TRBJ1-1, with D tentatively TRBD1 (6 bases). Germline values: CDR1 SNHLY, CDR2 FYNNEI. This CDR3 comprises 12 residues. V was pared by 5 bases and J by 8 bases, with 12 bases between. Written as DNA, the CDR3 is TGTGCCAGCAGTATCCTCAGGGGAGAAGCTTTCTTT. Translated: CASSILRGEAFF.

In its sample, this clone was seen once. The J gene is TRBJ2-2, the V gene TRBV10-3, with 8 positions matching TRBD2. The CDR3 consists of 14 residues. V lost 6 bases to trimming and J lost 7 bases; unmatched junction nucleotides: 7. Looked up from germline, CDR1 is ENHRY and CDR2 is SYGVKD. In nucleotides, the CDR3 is TGTGCCATCAGGAGGACTAGCCTAAGCGGGGAGCTGTTTTTT. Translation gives CAIRRTSLSGELFF.

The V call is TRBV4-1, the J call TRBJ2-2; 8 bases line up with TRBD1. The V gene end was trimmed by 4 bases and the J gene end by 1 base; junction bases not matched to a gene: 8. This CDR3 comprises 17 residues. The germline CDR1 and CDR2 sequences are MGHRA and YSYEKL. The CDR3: CASSRPRGQVNTGELFF. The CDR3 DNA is TGCGCCAGCAGCCGACCAAGGGGACAGGTGAACACCGGGGAGCTGTTTTTT.

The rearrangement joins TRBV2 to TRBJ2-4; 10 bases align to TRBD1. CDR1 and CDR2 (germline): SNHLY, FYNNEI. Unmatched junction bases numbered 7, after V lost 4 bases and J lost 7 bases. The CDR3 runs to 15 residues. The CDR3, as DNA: TGTGCCAGCAGTGGAAGACAGGGGGCTACGAACATTCAGTACTTC. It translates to CASSGRQGATNIQYF. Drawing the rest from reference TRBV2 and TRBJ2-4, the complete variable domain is EPEVTQTPSHQVTQMGQEVILRCVPISNHLYFYWYRQILGQKVEFLVSFYNNEISEKSEIFDDQFSVERPDGSNFTLKIRSTKLEDSAMYFCASSGRQGATNIQYFGAGTRLSVL.

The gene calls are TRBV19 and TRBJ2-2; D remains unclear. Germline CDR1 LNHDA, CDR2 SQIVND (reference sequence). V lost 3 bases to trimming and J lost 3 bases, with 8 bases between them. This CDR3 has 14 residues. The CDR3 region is CASSINSHTGELFF. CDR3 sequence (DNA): TGTGCCAGTAGTATCAACAGTCACACCGGGGAGCTGTTTTTT.

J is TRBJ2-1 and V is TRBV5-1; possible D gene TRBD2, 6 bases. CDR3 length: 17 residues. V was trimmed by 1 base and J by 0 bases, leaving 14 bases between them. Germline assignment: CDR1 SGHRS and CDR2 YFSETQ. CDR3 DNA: TGCGCCAGCAGCTTGTTGGGAACGGGGGTCTCCTACAATGAGCAGTTCTTC. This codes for CASSLLGTGVSYNEQFF.

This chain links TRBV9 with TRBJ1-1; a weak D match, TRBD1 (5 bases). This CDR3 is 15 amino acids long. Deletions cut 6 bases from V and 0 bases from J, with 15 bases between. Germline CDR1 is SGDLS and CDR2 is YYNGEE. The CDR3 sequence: CASTGGGEMNTEAFF. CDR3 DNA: TGTGCCAGCACCGGGGGAGGGGAAATGAACACTGAAGCTTTCTTT.

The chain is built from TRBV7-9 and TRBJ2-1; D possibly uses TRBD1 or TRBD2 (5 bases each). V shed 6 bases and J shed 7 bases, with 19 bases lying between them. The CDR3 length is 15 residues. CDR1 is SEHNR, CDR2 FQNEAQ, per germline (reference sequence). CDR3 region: CASRFEGTPPNEQFF. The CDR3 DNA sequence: TGTGCCAGCAGGTTTGAGGGGACCCCTCCAAATGAGCAGTTCTTC.